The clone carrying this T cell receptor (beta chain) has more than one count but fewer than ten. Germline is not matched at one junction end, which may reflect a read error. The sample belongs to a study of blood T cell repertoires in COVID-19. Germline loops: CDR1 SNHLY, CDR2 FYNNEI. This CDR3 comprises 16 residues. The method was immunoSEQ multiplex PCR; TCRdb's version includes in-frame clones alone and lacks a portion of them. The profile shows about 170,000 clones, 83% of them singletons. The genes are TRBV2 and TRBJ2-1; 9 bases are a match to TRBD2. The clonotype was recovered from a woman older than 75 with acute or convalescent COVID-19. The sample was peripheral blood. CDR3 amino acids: CASRPTSGSHYTEQFF. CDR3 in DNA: TGTGCCAGCCGACCGACTAGCGGTTCCCACTACACTGAGCAGTTCTTC. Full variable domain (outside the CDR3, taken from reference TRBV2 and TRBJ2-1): EPEVTQTPSHQVTQMGQEVILRCVPISNHLYFYWYRQILGQKVEFLVSFYNNEISEKSEIFDDQFSVERPDGSNFTLKIRSTKLEDSAMYFCASRPTSGSHYTEQFFGPGTRLTVL.